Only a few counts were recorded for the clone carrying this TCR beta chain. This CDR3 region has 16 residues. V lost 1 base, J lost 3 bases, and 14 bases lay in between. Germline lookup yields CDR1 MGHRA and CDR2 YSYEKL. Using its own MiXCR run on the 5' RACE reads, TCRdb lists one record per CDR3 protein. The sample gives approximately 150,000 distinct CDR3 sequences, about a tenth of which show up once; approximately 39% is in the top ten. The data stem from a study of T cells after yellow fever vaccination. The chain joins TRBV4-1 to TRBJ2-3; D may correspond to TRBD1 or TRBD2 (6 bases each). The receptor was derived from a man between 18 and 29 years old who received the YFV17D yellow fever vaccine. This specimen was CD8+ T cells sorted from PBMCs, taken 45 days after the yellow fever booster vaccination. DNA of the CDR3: TGCGCCAGCAGCCAAGCACAGGGAGGCTTTACAGATACGCAGTATTTT. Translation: CASSQAQGGFTDTQYF.